A selection of T cell receptor beta chains follows, all from one sample in a study of T cell repertoires in cytomegalovirus infection. TCRdb re-derived calls from the reads in MiXCR, one entry per CDR3 protein. The data contain more than 500,000 distinct CDR3 sequences, more than 15% of them singletons. The sequencing sample was made of CD8+ T cells from PBMCs. These receptors all come from a human donor in good health (CMV status not recorded). Some clones in this sample may be carry-over from other donors' samples. The CDR3 runs from the conserved cysteine through the conserved F or W. A D gene is named only where the DNA matches it firmly. Expanded clones get a size class; other rows say once, few or many, or leave the size out.

V gene: TRBV6-1
J gene: TRBJ1-6
clone size: NA
D gene: TRBD1
CDR3 DNA: TGTGCCAGCAGCCCGGACAGGGGGTGGTCACCCCTCCACTTT
CDR3 protein: CASSPDRGWSPLHF

V gene: TRBV29-1
J gene: TRBJ1-1
clone size: few
D gene: TRBD1
CDR3 DNA: TGCAGCGTTGGGACAGGGATATTGAACACTGAAGCTTTCTTT
CDR3 protein: CSVGTGILNTEAFF

V gene: TRBV11-2
J gene: TRBJ2-7
clone size: many
D gene: TRBD1
CDR3 DNA: TGTGCCAGCAGCTGGGGACAGGGGGCTGCCTACGAGCAGTACTTC
CDR3 protein: CASSWGQGAAYEQYF

V gene: TRBV4-1
J gene: TRBJ1-2
clone size: few
D gene: NA
CDR3 DNA: TGCGCCAGCAGCCAAGTTACTTCCGGGACGGACTATGGCTACACCTTC
CDR3 protein: CASSQVTSGTDYGYTF

V gene: TRBV7-8
J gene: TRBJ1-6
clone size: many
D gene: NA
CDR3 DNA: TGTGCCAGCAGCTCACCGCCCCTGGACGGCTGGCGTTCACCCCTCCACTTT
CDR3 protein: CASSSPPLDGWRSPLHF

V gene: TRBV24-1
J gene: TRBJ1-5
clone size: few
D gene: NA
CDR3 DNA: TGTGCCACCAGTGAGGGGACGGCAATGCAGCCCCAGCATTTT
CDR3 protein: CATSEGTAMQPQHF

V gene: TRBV27
J gene: TRBJ2-1
clone size: many
D gene: TRBD2
CDR3 DNA: TGTGCCAGCAGTACGACTAGCGGGAGCTCCTACAATGAGCAGTTCTTC
CDR3 protein: CASSTTSGSSYNEQFF

V gene: TRBV7-3
J gene: TRBJ2-2
clone size: many
D gene: NA
CDR3 DNA: TGTGCCAGCACCAAGGTCGGAGGGGGGCCTAACACCGGGGAGCTGTTTTTT
CDR3 protein: CASTKVGGGPNTGELFF

V gene: TRBV27
J gene: TRBJ2-1
clone size: few
D gene: TRBD2
CDR3 DNA: TGTGCCAGCACTTTAGCGGGAGGGTACAATGAGCAGTTCTTC
CDR3 protein: CASTLAGGYNEQFF

V gene: TRBV6-5
J gene: TRBJ2-7
clone size: few
D gene: NA
CDR3 DNA: TGTGCCAGCAGTTTCAATGGACAGCTAGAAGAGCAGTACTTC
CDR3 protein: CASSFNGQLEEQYF

V gene: TRBV7-9
J gene: TRBJ1-6
clone size: many
D gene: NA
CDR3 DNA: TGTGCCAGCAGCCAAGACGACGGGACTACAAATTCACCCCTCCACTTT
CDR3 protein: CASSQDDGTTNSPLHF

V gene: TRBV7-6
J gene: TRBJ1-5
clone size: NA
D gene: NA
CDR3 DNA: TGTGCCAGCAGCTCGCCTGGGTACAATCAGCCCCAGCATTTT
CDR3 protein: CASSSPGYNQPQHF

V gene: TRBV18
J gene: TRBJ2-5
clone size: few
D gene: TRBD2
CDR3 DNA: TGTGCCAGCTCACCCGGGACTAGCGGGAGTAGAGGAGAGACCCAGTACTTC
CDR3 protein: CASSPGTSGSRGETQYF

V gene: TRBV27
J gene: TRBJ1-5
clone size: many
D gene: NA
CDR3 DNA: TGTGCCAGCAGTTTAGGGAGGGGCAGGGGCAATCAGCCCCAGCATTTT
CDR3 protein: CASSLGRGRGNQPQHF

V gene: TRBV9
J gene: TRBJ1-2
clone size: NA
D gene: NA
CDR3 DNA: TGTGCCAGCAGCGAAACTCCGGGGGATAACTATGGCTACACCTTC
CDR3 protein: CASSETPGDNYGYTF

V gene: TRBV9
J gene: TRBJ2-7
clone size: few
D gene: NA
CDR3 DNA: TGTGCCAGCAGCAAAACCTCGCAGGCAGCCCCCAGCTACGAGCAGTACTTC
CDR3 protein: CASSKTSQAAPSYEQYF

V gene: TRBV7-9
J gene: TRBJ2-1
clone size: many
D gene: TRBD1
CDR3 DNA: TGTGCCAGCAGCTTACGCAGGGGGCAGGGGAATGAGCAGTTCTTC
CDR3 protein: CASSLRRGQGNEQFF

V gene: TRBV11-2
J gene: TRBJ2-3
clone size: NA
D gene: TRBD2
CDR3 DNA: TGTGCCAGCAGCTTAGTCTTTTTAGCGGGGCGGGAAGATACGCAGTATTTT
CDR3 protein: CASSLVFLAGREDTQYF

V gene: TRBV29-1
J gene: TRBJ2-2
clone size: few
D gene: NA
CDR3 DNA: TGCAGCTTCCAAGAGGGGGGCCATAACACCGGGGAGCTGTTTTTT
CDR3 protein: CSFQEGGHNTGELFF

V gene: TRBV6-1
J gene: TRBJ1-1
clone size: many
D gene: NA
CDR3 DNA: TGTGCCAGCAGTGTAAACGTCGGGAGTAACACTGAAGCTTTCTTT
CDR3 protein: CASSVNVGSNTEAFF

V gene: TRBV27
J gene: TRBJ2-7
clone size: NA
D gene: TRBD2
CDR3 DNA: TGTGCCAGCAGCTGGGGGGGGAACTACGAGCAGTACTTC
CDR3 protein: CASSWGGNYEQYF

V gene: TRBV19
J gene: TRBJ2-7
clone size: NA
D gene: NA
CDR3 DNA: TGTGCCAGTAGTATAGATGAGACTACCTTCGCCTACGAGCAGTACTTC
CDR3 protein: CASSIDETTFAYEQYF

V gene: TRBV7-9
J gene: TRBJ2-1
clone size: NA
D gene: TRBD1
CDR3 DNA: TGTGCCAGCAGCTCAGACCCTCGACAGGGGTCCAGAAGCTCCTACAATGAGCAGTTCTTC
CDR3 protein: CASSSDPRQGSRSSYNEQFF

V gene: TRBV3-1
J gene: TRBJ1-1
clone size: NA
D gene: TRBD1
CDR3 DNA: TGTGCCAGCAGCCATCCAGGGGGCCCTATGAACACTGAAGCTTTCTTT
CDR3 protein: CASSHPGGPMNTEAFF

V gene: TRBV5-4
J gene: TRBJ2-7
clone size: few
D gene: TRBD1
CDR3 DNA: TGTGCCAGCAGCTTGGACAGGGGGGCCCCCTACGAGCAGTACTTC
CDR3 protein: CASSLDRGAPYEQYF

V gene: TRBV7-3
J gene: TRBJ2-3
clone size: many
D gene: NA
CDR3 DNA: TGTGCCAGCAGCCCTTATCAGGGCACGGTAGATACGCAGTATTTT
CDR3 protein: CASSPYQGTVDTQYF

V gene: TRBV12-3/TRBV12-4
J gene: TRBJ2-7
clone size: many
D gene: NA
CDR3 DNA: TGTGCCAGCAGTCGGACAGATTCTTCCTACGAGCAGTACTTC
CDR3 protein: CASSRTDSSYEQYF

V gene: TRBV7-8
J gene: TRBJ1-5
clone size: many
D gene: NA
CDR3 DNA: TGTGCCAGCAGCTTAGTGGACAGCCCCCATCAGCCCCAGCATTTT
CDR3 protein: CASSLVDSPHQPQHF

V gene: TRBV6-5
J gene: TRBJ2-1
clone size: few
D gene: NA
CDR3 DNA: TGTGCCAGCAGTTACTCGAGCCCTAGCTCCTACAATGAGCAGTTCTTC
CDR3 protein: CASSYSSPSSYNEQFF

V gene: TRBV15
J gene: TRBJ1-2
clone size: few
D gene: NA
CDR3 DNA: TGTGCCACCAGCAGTGGTCTCGGGGTCGGCTATGGCTACACCTTC
CDR3 protein: CATSSGLGVGYGYTF

V gene: TRBV28
J gene: TRBJ1-2
clone size: NA
D gene: NA
CDR3 DNA: TGTGCCAGCAGTTTCCCGACCAATGGCTACACCTTC
CDR3 protein: CASSFPTNGYTF

V gene: TRBV7-6
J gene: TRBJ2-1
clone size: many
D gene: NA
CDR3 DNA: TGTGCCAGCAGCTTAGCCCCATCGAGCGAGCAGTTCTTC
CDR3 protein: CASSLAPSSEQFF

V gene: TRBV7-9
J gene: TRBJ1-2
clone size: NA
D gene: NA
CDR3 DNA: TGTGCCAGCAGCCACGACCCCAGGGAGGGAGGCCTTAACTATGGCTACACCTTC
CDR3 protein: CASSHDPREGGLNYGYTF

V gene: TRBV4-2
J gene: TRBJ2-5
clone size: few
D gene: NA
CDR3 DNA: TGTGCCAGCAGCCAAGTCTCCCCAGAAGAGACCCAGTACTTC
CDR3 protein: CASSQVSPEETQYF

V gene: TRBV19
J gene: TRBJ1-1
clone size: NA
D gene: NA
CDR3 DNA: TGTGCCTCCGCATTGAAGGGGCGGGCGGGCACTGAAGCTTTCTTT
CDR3 protein: CASALKGRAGTEAFF

V gene: TRBV20-1
J gene: TRBJ1-1
clone size: few
D gene: TRBD1
CDR3 DNA: TGCAGTGCTAGAGTTACCGGACAGGGACAAACTGAAGCTTTCTTT
CDR3 protein: CSARVTGQGQTEAFF

V gene: TRBV5-4
J gene: TRBJ2-2
clone size: few
D gene: NA
CDR3 DNA: TGTGCCAGCAGCTTGGATTCAGGGAACACCGGGGAGCTGTTTTTT
CDR3 protein: CASSLDSGNTGELFF